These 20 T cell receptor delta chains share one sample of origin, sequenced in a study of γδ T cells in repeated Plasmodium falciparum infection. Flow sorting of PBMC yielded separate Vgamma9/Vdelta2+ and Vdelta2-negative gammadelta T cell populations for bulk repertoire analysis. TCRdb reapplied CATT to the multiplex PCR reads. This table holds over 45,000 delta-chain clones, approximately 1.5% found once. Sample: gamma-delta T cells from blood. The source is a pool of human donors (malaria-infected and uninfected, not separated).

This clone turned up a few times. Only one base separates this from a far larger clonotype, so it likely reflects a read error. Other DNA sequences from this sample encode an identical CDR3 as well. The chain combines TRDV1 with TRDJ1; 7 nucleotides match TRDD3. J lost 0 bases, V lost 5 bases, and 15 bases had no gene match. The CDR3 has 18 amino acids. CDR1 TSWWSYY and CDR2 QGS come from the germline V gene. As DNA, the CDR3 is TGTGCTCTTGGGACCCCTGGGGGGTACGCATTTCACACCGATAAACTCATCTTT. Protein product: CALGTPGGYAFHTDKLIF.

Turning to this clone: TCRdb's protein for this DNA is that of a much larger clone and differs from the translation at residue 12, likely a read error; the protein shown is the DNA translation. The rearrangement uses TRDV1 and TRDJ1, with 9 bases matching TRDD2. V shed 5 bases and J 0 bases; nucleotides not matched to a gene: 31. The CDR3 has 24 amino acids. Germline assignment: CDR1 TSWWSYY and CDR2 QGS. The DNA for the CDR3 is TGTGCTCTTGGGAACCAGGCCTTCCTACTCCCTGAGGGATACCGGTTTCAGAACACCGATAAACTCATCTTT. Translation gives CALGNQAFLLPEGYRFQNTDKLIF.

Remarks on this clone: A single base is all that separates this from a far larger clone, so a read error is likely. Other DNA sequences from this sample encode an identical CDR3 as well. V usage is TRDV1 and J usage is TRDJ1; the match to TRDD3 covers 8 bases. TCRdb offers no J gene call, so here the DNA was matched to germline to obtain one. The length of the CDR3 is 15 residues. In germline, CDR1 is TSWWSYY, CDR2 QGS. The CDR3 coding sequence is TGTGCCCTTGGGGAACCGTGGGATACGCGCGATAAACTCATCTTT. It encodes CALGEPWDTRDKLIF.

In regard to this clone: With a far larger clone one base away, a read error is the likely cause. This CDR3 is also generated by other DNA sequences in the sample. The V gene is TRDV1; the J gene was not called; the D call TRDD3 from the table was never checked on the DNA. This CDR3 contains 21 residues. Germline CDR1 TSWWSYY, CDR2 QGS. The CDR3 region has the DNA TGTGCTCTTGGGGAACATATGGCGGCCTACTGGGGGGCCCGGTGGACCGATAAACTTATCTTT. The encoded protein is CALGEHMAAYWGARWTDKLIF.

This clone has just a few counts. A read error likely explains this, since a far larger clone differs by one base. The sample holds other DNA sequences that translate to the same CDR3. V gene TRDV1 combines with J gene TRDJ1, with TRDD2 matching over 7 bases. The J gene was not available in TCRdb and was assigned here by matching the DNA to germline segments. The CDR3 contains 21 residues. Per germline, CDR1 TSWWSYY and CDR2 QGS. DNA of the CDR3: TGTGCTCTTGGGGACCCCATTCCTACTGCGAGGGGGTCCTGGGACACCGACAAACTCATCTTT. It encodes CALGDPIPTARGSWDTDKLIF.

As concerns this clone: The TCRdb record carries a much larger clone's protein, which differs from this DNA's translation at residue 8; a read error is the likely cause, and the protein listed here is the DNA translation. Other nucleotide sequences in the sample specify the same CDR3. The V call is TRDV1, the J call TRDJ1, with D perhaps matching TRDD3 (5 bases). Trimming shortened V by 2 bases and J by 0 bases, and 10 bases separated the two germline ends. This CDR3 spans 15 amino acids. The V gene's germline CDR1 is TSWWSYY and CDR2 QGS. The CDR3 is CALGELGLYTDKLIF. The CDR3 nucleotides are TGTGCTCTTGGGGAATTGGGGCTTTACACCGATAAACTCATCTTT.

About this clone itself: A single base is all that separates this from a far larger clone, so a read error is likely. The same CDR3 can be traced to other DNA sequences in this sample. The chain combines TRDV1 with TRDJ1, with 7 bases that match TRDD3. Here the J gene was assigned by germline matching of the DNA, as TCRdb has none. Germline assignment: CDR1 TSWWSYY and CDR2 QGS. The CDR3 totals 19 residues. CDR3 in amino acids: CALGEPMLPLGVDTDKLIF. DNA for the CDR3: TGTGCTCTCGGGGAACCTATGCTCCCCCTGGGGGTCGACACCGATAAACTCATCTTT.

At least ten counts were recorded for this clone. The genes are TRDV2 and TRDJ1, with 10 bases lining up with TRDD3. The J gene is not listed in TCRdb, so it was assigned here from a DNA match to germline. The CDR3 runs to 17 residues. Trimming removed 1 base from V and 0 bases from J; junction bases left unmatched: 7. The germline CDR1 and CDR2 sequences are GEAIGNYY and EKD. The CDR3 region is CACDTLVLGDYTDKLIF. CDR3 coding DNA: TGTGCCTGTGACACACTCGTACTGGGGGATTACACCGATAAACTCATCTTT.

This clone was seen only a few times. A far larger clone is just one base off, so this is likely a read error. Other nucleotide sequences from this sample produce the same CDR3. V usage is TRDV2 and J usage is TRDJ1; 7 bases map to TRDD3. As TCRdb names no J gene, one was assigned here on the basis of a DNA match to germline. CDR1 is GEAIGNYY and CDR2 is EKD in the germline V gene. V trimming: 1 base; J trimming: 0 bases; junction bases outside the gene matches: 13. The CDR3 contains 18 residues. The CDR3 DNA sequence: TGTGCCTGTGACACGCTGGGGGCTGAGAATTTGTACACCGATAAACTCATCTTT. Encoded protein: CACDTLGAENLYTDKLIF.

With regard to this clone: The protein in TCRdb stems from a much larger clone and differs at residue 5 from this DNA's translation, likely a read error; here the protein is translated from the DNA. The CDR3 region is CALGGPLSSYDWGIRTAQLFF. CDR3 nucleotides: TGTGCTCTTGGGGGACCCCTCTCTTCCTACGACTGGGGGATTCGGACAGCACAACTCTTCTTT. The rearrangement uses TRDV1 and TRDJ2; 10 positions agree with TRDD3. TCRdb records no J gene; here it was assigned by comparing the DNA to germline. V lost 4 bases, J lost 4 bases, and 21 bases stayed unmatched. Germline loops: CDR1 TSWWSYY, CDR2 QGS. This CDR3 is 21 amino acids long.

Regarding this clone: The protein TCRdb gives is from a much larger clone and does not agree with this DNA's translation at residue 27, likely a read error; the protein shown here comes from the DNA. CDR3 nucleotides: TGTGCTCTTGGGGGCCCCTACAGGACCCTACATTCCTTATTACTGGGGGATATTTCTTTTGGCTACACCGATAAACTCACCTTT. This codes for CALGGPYRTLHSLLLGDISFGYTDKLTF. The V gene is TRDV1, but the J gene lacks a call; TRDD3, the table's D call, was not compared with the DNA. The CDR3 has 28 amino acids. Germline V gene lookup returns CDR1 TSWWSYY and CDR2 QGS.

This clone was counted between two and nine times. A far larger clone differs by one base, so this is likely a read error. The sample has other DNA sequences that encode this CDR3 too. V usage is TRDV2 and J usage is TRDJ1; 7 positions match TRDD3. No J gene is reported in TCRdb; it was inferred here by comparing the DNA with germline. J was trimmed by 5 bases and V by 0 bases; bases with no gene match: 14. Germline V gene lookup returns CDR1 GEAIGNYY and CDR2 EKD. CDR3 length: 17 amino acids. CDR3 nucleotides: TGTGCCTGTGACACCTTGGGGGAGCCGACGGAAGCTGATAAACTCATCTTT. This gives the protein CACDTLGEPTEADKLIF.

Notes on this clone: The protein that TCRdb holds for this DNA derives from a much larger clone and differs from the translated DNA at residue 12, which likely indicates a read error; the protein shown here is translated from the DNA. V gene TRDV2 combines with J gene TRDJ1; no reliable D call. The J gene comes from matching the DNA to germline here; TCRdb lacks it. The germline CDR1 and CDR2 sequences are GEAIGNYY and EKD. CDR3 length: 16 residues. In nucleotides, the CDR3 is TGTGCCTGTGACGCTCTATATACCTTGTACACCAATAAACTCATCTTT. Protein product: CACDALYTLYTNKLIF.

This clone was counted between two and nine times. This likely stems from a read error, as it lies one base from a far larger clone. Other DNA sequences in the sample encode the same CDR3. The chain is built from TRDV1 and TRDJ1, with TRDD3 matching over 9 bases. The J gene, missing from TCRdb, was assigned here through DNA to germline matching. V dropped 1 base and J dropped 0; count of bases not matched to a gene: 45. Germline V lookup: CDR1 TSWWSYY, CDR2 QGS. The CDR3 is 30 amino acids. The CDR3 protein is CALGEPPSGRTVNWGTPGASRSSYTDKLIF. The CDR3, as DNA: TGTGCTCTTGGGGAACCTCCCTCCGGTCGGACTGTGAACTGGGGGACACCTGGGGCATCACGGAGTTCGTACACCGATAAACTCATCTTT.

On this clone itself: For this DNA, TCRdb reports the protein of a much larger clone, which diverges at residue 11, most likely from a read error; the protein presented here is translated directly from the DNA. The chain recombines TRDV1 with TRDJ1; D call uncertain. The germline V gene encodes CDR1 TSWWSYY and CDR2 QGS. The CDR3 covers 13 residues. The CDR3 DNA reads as TGTGCTCTTGGGGAAGTAATTCACGATAAACCCATCTTT. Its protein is CALGEVIHDKPIF.

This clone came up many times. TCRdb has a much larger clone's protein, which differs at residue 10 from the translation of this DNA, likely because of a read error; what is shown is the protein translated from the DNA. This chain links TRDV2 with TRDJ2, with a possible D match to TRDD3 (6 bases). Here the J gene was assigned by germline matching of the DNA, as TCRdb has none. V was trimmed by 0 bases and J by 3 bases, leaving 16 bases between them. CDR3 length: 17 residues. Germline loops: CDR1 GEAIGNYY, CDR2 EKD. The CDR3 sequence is CACDTVLGTDLTAQLFF. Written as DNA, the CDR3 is TGTGCCTGTGACACCGTACTGGGAACGGACCTGACAGCACAACTCTTCTTT.

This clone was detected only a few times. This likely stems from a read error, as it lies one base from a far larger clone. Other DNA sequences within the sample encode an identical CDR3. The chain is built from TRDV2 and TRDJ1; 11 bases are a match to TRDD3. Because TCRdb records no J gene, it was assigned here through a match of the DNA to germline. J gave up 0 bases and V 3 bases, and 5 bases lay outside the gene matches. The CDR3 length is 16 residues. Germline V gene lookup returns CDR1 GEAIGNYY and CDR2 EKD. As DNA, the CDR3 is TGTGCCTGTGACTCGCTACTGGGGGATAACACCGATAAACTCATCTTT. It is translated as CACDSLLGDNTDKLIF.

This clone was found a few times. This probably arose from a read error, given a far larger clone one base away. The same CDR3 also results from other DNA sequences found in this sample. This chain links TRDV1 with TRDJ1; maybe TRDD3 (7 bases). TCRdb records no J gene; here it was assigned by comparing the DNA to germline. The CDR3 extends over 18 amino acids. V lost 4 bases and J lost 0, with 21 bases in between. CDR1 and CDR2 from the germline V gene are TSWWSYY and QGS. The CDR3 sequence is CALGALPLLGVNTDKLIF. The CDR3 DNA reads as TGTGCTCTTGGGGCTCTTCCTTTGCTGGGGGTCAACACCGATAAACTCATCTTT.

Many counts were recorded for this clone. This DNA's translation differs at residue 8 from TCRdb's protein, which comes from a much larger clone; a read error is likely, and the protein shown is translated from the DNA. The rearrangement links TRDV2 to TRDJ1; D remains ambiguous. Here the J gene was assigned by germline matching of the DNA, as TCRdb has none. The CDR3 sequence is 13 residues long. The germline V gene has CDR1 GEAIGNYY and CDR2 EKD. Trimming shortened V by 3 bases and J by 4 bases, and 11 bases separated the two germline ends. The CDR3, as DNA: TGTGCCTGTGACCCCCTAGGGAACGATAAACTCATCTTT. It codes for CACDPLGNDKLIF.

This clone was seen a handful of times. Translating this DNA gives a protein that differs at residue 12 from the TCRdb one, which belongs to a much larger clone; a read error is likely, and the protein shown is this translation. CDR3 region: CALGNQAFLLPRGYRFQNTDKLIF. For the CDR3, the DNA is TGTGCTCTTGGGAACCAGGCCTTCCTACTCCCTAGGGGATACCGGTTTCAGAACACCGATAAACTCATCTTT. The chain employs TRDV1 and TRDJ1; maybe TRDD2 (9 bases). V lost 5 bases and J lost 0, with 40 bases in between. The CDR3 totals 24 residues. Germline V gene data show CDR1 as TSWWSYY and CDR2 as QGS.